There are many counts of the clone carrying this TCR beta chain. Germline CDR1 is WNHNN and CDR2 is SYGVQD (reference sequence). With V trimmed by 6 bases and J by 11 bases, 10 bases remained unmatched. The CDR3 extends over 14 amino acids. This entry comes from a study of neurological immune-mediated disorders. TCRdb reanalysed the 5' RACE reads using MiXCR and keeps one entry per CDR3 protein. The profile covers around 52,000 distinct CDR3 sequences, with more than 5% appearing a single time and roughly 1.4% taken by the ten largest. This sequence was found in a woman between 18 and 30 years old with multiple sclerosis. The sample taken for sequencing was CD4+ T cells from blood. The rearrangement links TRBV10-1 to TRBJ1-1; TRBD1 agrees at 12 bases. CDR3: CASSGNPGQGAAFF. In nucleotides, the CDR3 is TGCGCCAGCAGCGGTAACCCGGGACAGGGGGCCGCTTTCTTT.